The rows below give T cell receptor beta chains drawn from one sample of a study of Ad26.COV2.S vaccination and SARS-CoV-2 variants. This table comes from immunoSEQ multiplex PCR, and its TCRdb copy is limited to in-frame clones, with some not included. This table has hundreds of thousands of clones, approximately 90% appearing once. This sample comprised peripheral blood, obtained in a trial of Ad26.COV2.S vaccine versus placebo. The receptors were gathered from a person between 18 and 65 years old who received the Ad26.COV2.S COVID-19 vaccine or a placebo. Both conserved end residues are part of each CDR3. A D gene is named only where the DNA matches it firmly. Where a row states a size, it is once, few, many or the class of an expanded clone; other rows omit it.

abundance | d_gene | j_gene | v_gene | CDR3aa | CDR3nt
- | - | TRBJ2-6 | TRBV12-3/TRBV12-4 | CASSPSGANVLTF | TGTGCCAGCAGTCCCTCTGGGGCCAACGTCCTGACTTTC
- | - | TRBJ2-7 | TRBV3-1/TRBV3-2 | CASSPNPNYEQYF | TGTGCCAGCAGCCCCAACCCTAACTACGAGCAGTACTTC
once | TRBD1 | TRBJ2-5 | TRBV6-5 | CASRPQGASGTQYF | TGTGCCAGCAGACCGCAGGGGGCGTCGGGGACCCAGTACTTC
- | TRBD2 | TRBJ2-7 | TRBV9 | CASSVESGKFYEQYF | TGTGCCAGCAGCGTAGAGAGCGGGAAGTTCTACGAGCAGTACTTC
few | TRBD1 | TRBJ2-2 | TRBV4-1 | CASSQDRGRATGELFF | TGCGCCAGCAGCCAAGACAGGGGGCGGGCGACCGGGGAGCTGTTTTTT
- | - | TRBJ2-7 | TRBV7-6 | CASSLAGQEQYF | TGTGCCAGCAGCTTAGCCGGGCAGGAGCAGTACTTC
- | TRBD2 | TRBJ2-2 | TRBV5-5 | CASSTIEGGRTGELFF | TGTGCCAGCAGCACGATCGAGGGAGGGCGCACCGGGGAGCTGTTTTTT
- | - | TRBJ1-3 | TRBV7-8 | CASSHKGNTIYF | TGTGCCAGCAGCCACAAGGGAAACACCATATATTTT
- | - | TRBJ1-6 | TRBV12-3/TRBV12-4 | CASSDHLVTPLHF | TGTGCCAGCAGTGACCATTTAGTAACACCCCTCCACTTT
few | - | TRBJ2-3 | TRBV7-8 | CASSPSTDTQYF | TGTGCCAGCAGCCCAAGCACAGATACGCAGTATTTT
- | - | TRBJ2-5 | TRBV5-8 | CASSLGTKLGETQYF | TGTGCCAGCAGCTTAGGGACCAAATTGGGGGAGACCCAGTACTTC
- | TRBD1 | TRBJ2-7 | TRBV4-2 | CASSLRTGGTYEQYF | TGTGCCAGCAGCTTGCGGACAGGGGGTACCTACGAGCAGTACTTC
- | - | TRBJ1-4 | TRBV6-5 | CASRHPATNEKLFF | TGTGCCAGCAGACACCCGGCAACTAATGAAAAACTGTTTTTT
- | - | TRBJ2-7 | TRBV6-2/TRBV6-3 | CASSYDVPGSYEQYF | TGTGCCAGCAGTTACGACGTCCCCGGGAGTTACGAGCAGTACTTC
- | - | TRBJ1-2 | TRBV23-1 | CASSHLGGAVNYCYTF | TGCGCCAGCAGCCACCTGGGAGGGGCGGTAAACTATTGCTACACCTTC
- | - | TRBJ2-7 | TRBV15 | CATSRGPSYEQYF | TGTGCCACCAGCAGAGGACCCTCCTACGAGCAGTACTTC
- | TRBD2 | TRBJ2-7 | TRBV4-3 | CASSLSGLADYEQYF | TGCGCCAGCAGCCTTTCGGGACTAGCGGACTACGAGCAGTACTTC
- | TRBD1 | TRBJ2-1 | TRBV29-1 | CSATLRQGEQFF | TGCAGCGCCACCCTTCGACAGGGGGAGCAGTTCTTC
- | TRBD2 | TRBJ2-7 | TRBV28 | CASSLVLALSYEQYF | TGTGCCAGCAGTTTAGTACTAGCGCTCAGTTACGAGCAGTACTTC
- | - | TRBJ2-7 | TRBV5-4 | CASSEAGYGEQYF | TGTGCCAGCAGCGAGGCGGGATACGGCGAGCAGTACTTC
once | - | TRBJ1-6 | TRBV12-3/TRBV12-4 | CASSLGTVSSLHF | TGTGCCAGCAGTTTAGGGACAGTCTCGTCCCTCCACTTT
- | - | TRBJ1-2 | TRBV6-1 | CASSEALPGYGYTF | TGTGCCAGCAGTGAAGCGCTTCCGGGATATGGCTACACCTTC
- | - | TRBJ2-1 | TRBV6-5 | CASSLGVGNEQFF | TGTGCCAGTTCTTTAGGGGTGGGAAATGAGCAGTTCTTC
- | - | TRBJ2-2 | TRBV7-6 | CASSLTARDTGELFF | TGTGCCAGCAGCTTAACGGCCCGGGACACCGGGGAGCTGTTTTTT
- | TRBD1 | TRBJ2-7 | TRBV7-9 | CASSLLSGQGTDEQYF | TGTGCCAGCAGCTTATTATCGGGACAGGGAACCGACGAGCAGTACTTC
- | - | TRBJ1-5 | TRBV6-5 | CASSYSTPEGNQPQHF | TGTGCCAGCAGTTACTCGACCCCAGAAGGCAATCAGCCCCAGCATTTT
- | TRBD2 | TRBJ2-7 | TRBV5-4 | CASSLGRGGLYEQYF | TGTGCCAGCAGCTTGGGCCGCGGGGGGCTTTACGAGCAGTACTTC
- | - | TRBJ1-1 | TRBV4-3 | CASSQVHGRGTEAFF | TGCGCCAGCAGCCAAGTCCACGGTCGGGGCACTGAAGCTTTCTTT
- | - | TRBJ2-2 | TRBV11-2 | CASRDGAVNTGELFF | TGTGCCAGCAGGGACGGGGCGGTTAACACCGGGGAGCTGTTTTTT
- | - | TRBJ2-7 | TRBV12-3/TRBV12-4 | CASTRDSPNEQYF | TGTGCCAGCACTCGGGACTCCCCTAACGAGCAGTACTTC
once | TRBD2 | TRBJ2-1 | TRBV29-1 | CSVEDGTSDYNEQFF | TGCAGCGTTGAAGATGGGACTAGCGACTACAATGAGCAGTTCTTC
- | - | TRBJ1-6 | TRBV15 | CATSRLVNSPLHF | TGTGCCACCAGCCGTTTGGTGAATTCACCCCTCCACTTT
- | TRBD2 | TRBJ2-1 | TRBV30 | CAWSASGSYNEQFF | TGTGCCTGGAGCGCTAGCGGGAGCTACAATGAGCAGTTCTTC
- | - | TRBJ2-7 | TRBV5-8 | CASSPRGAEQYF | TGTGCCAGCAGCCCAAGGGGGGCTGAGCAGTACTTC
- | - | TRBJ2-4 | TRBV18 | CASSPQGLAKNIQYF | TGTGCCAGCTCACCACAAGGGTTAGCCAAAAACATTCAGTACTTC
- | - | TRBJ1-1 | TRBV30 | CAWTVFTEAFF | TGTGCCTGGACCGTATTCACTGAAGCTTTCTTT
- | - | TRBJ2-1 | TRBV2 | CASSDSSRASYNEQFF | TGTGCCAGCAGTGACTCAAGCAGGGCGTCCTACAATGAGCAGTTCTTC
once | - | TRBJ1-5 | TRBV9 | CASSPDYSNQPQHF | TGTGCCAGCAGCCCAGACTATAGCAATCAGCCCCAGCATTTT
- | - | TRBJ1-6 | TRBV5-1 | CASSSEGEGVSPLHF | TGCGCCAGCAGCTCAGAGGGGGAAGGGGTTTCACCCCTCCACTTT
- | - | TRBJ1-3 | TRBV10-3 | CAISGGNSGNTIYF | TGTGCCATCAGTGGAGGGAACTCTGGAAACACCATATATTTT